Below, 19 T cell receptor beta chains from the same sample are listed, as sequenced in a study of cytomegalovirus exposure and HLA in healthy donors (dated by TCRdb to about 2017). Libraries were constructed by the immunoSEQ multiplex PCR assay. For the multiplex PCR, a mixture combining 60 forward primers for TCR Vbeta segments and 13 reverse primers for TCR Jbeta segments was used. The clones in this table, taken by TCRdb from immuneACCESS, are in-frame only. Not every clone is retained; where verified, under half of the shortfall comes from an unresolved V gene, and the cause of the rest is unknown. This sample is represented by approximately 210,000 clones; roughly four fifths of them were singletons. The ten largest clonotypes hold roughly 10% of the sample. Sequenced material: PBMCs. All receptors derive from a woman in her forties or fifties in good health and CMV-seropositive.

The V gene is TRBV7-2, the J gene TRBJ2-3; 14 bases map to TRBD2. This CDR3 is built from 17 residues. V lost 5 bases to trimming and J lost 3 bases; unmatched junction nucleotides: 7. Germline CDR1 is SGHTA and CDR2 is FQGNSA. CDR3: CASSDRTSGGWTDTQYF. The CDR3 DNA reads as TGTGCCAGCAGCGACAGGACTAGCGGGGGGTGGACAGATACGCAGTATTTT.

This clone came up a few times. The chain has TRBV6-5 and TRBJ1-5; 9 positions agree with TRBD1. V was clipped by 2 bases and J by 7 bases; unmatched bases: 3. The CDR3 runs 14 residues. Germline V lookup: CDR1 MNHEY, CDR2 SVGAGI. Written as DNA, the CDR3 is TGTGCCAGCAGTTACAAGGGACAGGGACAGCCCCAGCATTTT. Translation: CASSYKGQGQPQHF.

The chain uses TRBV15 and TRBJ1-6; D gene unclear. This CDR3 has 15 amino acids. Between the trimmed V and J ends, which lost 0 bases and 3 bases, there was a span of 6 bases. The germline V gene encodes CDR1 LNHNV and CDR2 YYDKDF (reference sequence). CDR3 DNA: TGTGCCACCAGCAGAGAGTCCATCTATAATTCACCCCTCCACTTT. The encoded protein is CATSRESIYNSPLHF.

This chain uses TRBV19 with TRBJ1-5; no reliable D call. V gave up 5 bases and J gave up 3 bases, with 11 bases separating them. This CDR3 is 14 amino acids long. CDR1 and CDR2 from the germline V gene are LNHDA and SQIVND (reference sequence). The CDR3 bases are TGTGCCAGTAGTGAGAGGGCGGACAATCAGCCCCAGCATTTT. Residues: CASSERADNQPQHF.

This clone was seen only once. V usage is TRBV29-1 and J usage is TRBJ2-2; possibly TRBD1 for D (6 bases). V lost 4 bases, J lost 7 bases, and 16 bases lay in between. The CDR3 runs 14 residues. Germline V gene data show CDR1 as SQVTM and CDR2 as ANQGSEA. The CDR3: CSVGAGEVSGELFF. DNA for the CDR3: TGCAGCGTTGGGGCAGGGGAAGTTAGCGGGGAGCTGTTTTTT.

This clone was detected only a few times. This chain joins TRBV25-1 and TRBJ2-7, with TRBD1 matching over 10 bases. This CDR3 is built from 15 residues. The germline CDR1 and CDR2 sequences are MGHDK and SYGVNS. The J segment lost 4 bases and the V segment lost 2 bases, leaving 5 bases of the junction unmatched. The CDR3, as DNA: TGTGCCAGCAGTGAAAGACAGGGGGCGAGGTACGAGCAGTACTTC. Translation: CASSERQGARYEQYF.

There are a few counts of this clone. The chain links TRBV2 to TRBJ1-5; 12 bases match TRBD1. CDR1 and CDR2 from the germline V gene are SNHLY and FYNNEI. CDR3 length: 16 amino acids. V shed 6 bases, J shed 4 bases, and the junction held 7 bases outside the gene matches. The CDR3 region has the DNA TGTGCCAGCAGGTCCGGGACAGGGGGCCCTAATCAGCCCCAGCATTTT. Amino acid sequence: CASRSGTGGPNQPQHF.

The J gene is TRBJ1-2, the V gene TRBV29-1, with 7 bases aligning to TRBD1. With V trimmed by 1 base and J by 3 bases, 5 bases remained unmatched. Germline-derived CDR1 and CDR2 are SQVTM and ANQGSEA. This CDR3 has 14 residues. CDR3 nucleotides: TGCAGCGTTGAAGGGGGTGGACAGGACTATGGCTACACCTTC. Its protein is CSVEGGGQDYGYTF.

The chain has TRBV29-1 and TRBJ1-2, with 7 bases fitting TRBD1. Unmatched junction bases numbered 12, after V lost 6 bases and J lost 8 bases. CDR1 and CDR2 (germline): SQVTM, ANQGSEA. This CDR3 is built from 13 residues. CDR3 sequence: CSVVGQAGSGYTF. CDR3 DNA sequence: TGCAGCGTGGTCGGACAGGCCGGGTCGGGCTACACCTTC.

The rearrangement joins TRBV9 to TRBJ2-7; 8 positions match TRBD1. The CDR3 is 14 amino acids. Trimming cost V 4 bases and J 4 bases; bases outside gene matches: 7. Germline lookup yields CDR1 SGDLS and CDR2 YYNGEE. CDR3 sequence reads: CASSWGQDAYEQYF. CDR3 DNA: TGTGCCAGCAGCTGGGGACAGGACGCGTACGAGCAGTACTTC.

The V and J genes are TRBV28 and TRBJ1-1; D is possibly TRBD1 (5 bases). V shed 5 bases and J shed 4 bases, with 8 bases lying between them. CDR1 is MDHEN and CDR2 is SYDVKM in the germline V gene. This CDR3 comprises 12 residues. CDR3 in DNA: TGTGCCAGCAGTGGACAAGTCACTGAAGCTTTCTTT. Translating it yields CASSGQVTEAFF.

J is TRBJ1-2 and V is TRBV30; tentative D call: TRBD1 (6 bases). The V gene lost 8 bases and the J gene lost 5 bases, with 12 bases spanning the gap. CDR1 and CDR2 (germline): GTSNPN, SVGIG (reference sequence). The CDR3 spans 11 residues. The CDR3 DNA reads TGTGCCACCGGACAGTCGTATGGCTACACCTTC. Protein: CATGQSYGYTF.

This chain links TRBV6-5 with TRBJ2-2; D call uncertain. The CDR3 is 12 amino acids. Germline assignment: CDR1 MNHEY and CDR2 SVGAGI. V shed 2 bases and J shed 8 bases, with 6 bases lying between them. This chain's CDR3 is CASSYLEGELFF. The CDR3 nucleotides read TGTGCCAGCAGTTACCTTGAGGGGGAGCTGTTTTTT.

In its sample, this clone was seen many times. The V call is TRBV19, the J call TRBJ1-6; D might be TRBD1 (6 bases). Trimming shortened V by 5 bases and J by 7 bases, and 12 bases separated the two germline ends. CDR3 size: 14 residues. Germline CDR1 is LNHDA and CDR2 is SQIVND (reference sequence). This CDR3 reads CASSFGGENSPLHF. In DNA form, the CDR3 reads TGTGCCAGTAGTTTTGGGGGCGAGAATTCACCCCTCCACTTT.

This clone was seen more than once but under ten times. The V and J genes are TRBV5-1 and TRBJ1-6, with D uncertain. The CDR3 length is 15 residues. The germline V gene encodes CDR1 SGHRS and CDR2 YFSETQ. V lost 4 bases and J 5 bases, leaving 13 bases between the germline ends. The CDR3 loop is CASSPDHGDNSPLHF. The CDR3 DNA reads TGCGCCAGCAGCCCTGACCACGGAGATAATTCACCCCTCCACTTT.

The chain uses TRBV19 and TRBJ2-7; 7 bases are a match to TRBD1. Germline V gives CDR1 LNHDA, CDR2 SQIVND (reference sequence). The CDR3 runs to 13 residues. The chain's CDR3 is CTTSDRWIYEQYF. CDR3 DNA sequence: TGTACCACCTCGGACAGGTGGATCTACGAGCAGTACTTC.

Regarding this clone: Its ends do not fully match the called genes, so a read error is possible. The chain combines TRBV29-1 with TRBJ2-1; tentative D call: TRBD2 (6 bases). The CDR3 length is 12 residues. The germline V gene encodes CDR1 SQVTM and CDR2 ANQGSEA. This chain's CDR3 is CSVELSSDWLIF. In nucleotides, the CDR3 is TGCAGCGTTGAATTGTCTAGCGATTGGTTGATCTTC.

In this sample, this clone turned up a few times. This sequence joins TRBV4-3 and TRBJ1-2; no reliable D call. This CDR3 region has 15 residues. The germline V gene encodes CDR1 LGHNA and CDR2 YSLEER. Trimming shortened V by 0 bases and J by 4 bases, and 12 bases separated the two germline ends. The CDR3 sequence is CASSQDSTAAYGYTF. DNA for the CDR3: TGCGCCAGCAGCCAAGATAGCACCGCAGCCTATGGCTACACCTTC.

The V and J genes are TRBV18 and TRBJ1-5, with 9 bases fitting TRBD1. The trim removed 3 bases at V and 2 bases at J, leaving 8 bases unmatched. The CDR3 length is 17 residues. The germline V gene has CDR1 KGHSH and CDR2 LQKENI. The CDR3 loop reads CASSPTGTGRGNQPQHF. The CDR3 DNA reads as TGTGCCAGCTCACCTACCGGGACAGGGAGAGGCAATCAGCCCCAGCATTTT.